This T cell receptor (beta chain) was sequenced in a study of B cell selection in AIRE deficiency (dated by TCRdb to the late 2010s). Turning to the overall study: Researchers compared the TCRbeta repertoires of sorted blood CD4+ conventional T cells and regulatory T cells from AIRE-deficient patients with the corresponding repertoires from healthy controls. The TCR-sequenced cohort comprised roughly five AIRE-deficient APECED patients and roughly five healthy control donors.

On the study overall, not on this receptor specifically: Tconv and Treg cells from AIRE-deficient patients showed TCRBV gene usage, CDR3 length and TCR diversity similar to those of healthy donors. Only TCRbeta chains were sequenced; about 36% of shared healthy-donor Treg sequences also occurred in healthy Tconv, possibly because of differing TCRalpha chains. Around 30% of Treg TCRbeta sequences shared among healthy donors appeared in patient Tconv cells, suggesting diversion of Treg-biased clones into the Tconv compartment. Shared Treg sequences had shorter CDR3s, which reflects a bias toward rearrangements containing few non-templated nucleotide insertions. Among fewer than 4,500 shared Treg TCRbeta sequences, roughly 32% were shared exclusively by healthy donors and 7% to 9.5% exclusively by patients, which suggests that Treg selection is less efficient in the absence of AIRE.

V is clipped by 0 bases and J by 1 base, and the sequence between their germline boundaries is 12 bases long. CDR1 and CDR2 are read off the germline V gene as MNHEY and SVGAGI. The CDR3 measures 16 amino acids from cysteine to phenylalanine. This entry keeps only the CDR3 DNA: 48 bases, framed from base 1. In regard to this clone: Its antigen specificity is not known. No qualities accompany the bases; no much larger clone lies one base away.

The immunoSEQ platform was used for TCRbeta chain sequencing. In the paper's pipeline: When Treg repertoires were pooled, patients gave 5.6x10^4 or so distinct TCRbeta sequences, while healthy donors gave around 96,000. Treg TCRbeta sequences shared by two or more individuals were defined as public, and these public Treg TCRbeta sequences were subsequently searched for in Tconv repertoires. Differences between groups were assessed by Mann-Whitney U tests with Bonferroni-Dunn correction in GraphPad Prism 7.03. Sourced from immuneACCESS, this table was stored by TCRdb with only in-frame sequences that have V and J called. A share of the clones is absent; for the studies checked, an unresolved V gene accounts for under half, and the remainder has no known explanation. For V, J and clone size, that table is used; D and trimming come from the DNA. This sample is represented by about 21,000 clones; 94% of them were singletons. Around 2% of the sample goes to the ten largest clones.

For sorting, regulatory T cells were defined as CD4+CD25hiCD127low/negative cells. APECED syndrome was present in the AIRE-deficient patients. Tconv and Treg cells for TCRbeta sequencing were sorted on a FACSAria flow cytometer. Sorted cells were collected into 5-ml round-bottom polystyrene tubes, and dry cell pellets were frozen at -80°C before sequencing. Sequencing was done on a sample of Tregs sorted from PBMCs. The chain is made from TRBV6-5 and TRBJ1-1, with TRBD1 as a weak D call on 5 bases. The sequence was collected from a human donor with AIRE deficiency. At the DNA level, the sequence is TGTGCCAGCAGTTACTCCCCCAGGGTTGGGAACACTGAAGCTTTCTTT. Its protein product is CASSYSPRVGNTEAFF.